These 20 T cell receptor beta chains originate from one sample sequenced in a study of CD8 T cells in ankylosing spondylitis. Each CDR3 protein is one row after TCRdb ran MiXCR on the 5' RACE reads. In the table there are 100,000 to 150,000 distinct CDR3 sequences, approximately 10% of which are singletons. The sequencing input was blood, either unsorted or a sorted T cell fraction (not recorded which). The receptors originated from a male donor with ankylosing spondylitis or in good health (not recorded which).

There are many counts of this clonotype. The genes are TRBV20-1 and TRBJ2-7, with 9 bases identical to TRBD1. From germline, CDR1 is DFQATT and CDR2 SNEGSKA (reference sequence). J gave up 2 bases and V 0 bases, and 5 bases lay outside the gene matches. The CDR3 loop spans 15 amino acids. CDR3 nucleotides: TGCAGTGCTAGAGATGCCGGGACAGGGACCTACGAGCAGTACTTC. Its translation is CSARDAGTGTYEQYF.

This clonotype has ten or more counts. The chain couples TRBV29-1 to TRBJ1-2; tentative D call: TRBD1 (6 bases). Trimming removed 7 bases from V and 3 bases from J, with 12 bases in between. The CDR3 runs 12 residues. Per germline, CDR1 SQVTM and CDR2 ANQGSEA. CDR3 nucleotide sequence: TGCAGCGCCGCCCGGACAGACTATGGCTACACCTTC. Amino acid sequence: CSAARTDYGYTF. The full variable domain, rest sourced from reference TRBV29-1 and TRBJ1-2, is SAVISQKPSRDICQRGTSLTIQCQVDSQVTMMFWYRQQPGQSLTLIATANQGSEATYESGFVIDKFPISRPNLTFSTLTVSNMSPEDSSIYLCSAARTDYGYTFGSGTRLTVV.

This clonotype was seen ten or more times. The chain joins TRBV7-2 to TRBJ1-5; 9 bases are shared with TRBD1. Trimming at V came to 5 bases and at J to 2 bases, leaving 4 bases not matched to a gene. The germline gives CDR1 SGHTA, CDR2 FQGNSA. This CDR3 has 15 amino acids. CDR3 nucleotide sequence: TGTGCCAGCAGCGGACAGGGGTCGGGCAATCAGCCCCAGCATTTT. Translation: CASSGQGSGNQPQHF.

This clonotype has a count of ten or more. This chain connects TRBV5-1 to TRBJ2-2; TRBD2 matches at 9 bases. The CDR3 length is 14 residues. CDR1 and CDR2 (germline): SGHRS, YFSETQ. Trimming at V came to 2 bases and at J to 4 bases, leaving 0 bases not matched to a gene. The CDR3 loop is CASSFSGGTGELFF. The CDR3 DNA reads as TGCGCCAGCAGCTTTAGCGGGGGCACCGGGGAGCTGTTTTTT. Full variable domain (missing parts from reference TRBV5-1 and TRBJ2-2): KAGVTQTPRYLIKTRGQQVTLSCSPISGHRSVSWYQQTPGQGLQFLFEYFSETQRNKGNFPGRFSGRQFSNSRSEMNVSTLELGDSALYLCASSFSGGTGELFFGEGSRLTVL.

This clonotype has ten or more counts. The chain couples TRBV12-3 or TRBV12-4 to TRBJ1-3; TRBD1 might be the D (5 bases). Deletions cut 3 bases from V and 6 bases from J, with 12 bases between. This CDR3 contains 14 residues. DNA of the CDR3: TGTGCCAGCAGTTTCGGGCAGGGCGAAAACACCATATATTTT. Translating it yields CASSFGQGENTIYF.

This clonotype has ten or more counts. The V gene is TRBV7-2, the J gene TRBJ2-5; weak D call: TRBD2 (6 bases). CDR3 size: 14 residues. The V and J ends lost 5 bases and 5 bases respectively, with 15 bases between them. In germline, CDR1 is SGHTA, CDR2 FQGNSA. CDR3 sequence reads: CASSPQTRRETQYF. The CDR3 DNA follows: TGTGCCAGCAGCCCTCAGACTAGGAGGGAGACCCAGTACTTC.

This clonotype was found many times. The chain joins TRBV7-2 to TRBJ2-7; perhaps TRBD1 as D (6 bases). Per the germline V gene, CDR1 is SGHTA and CDR2 is FQGNSA. The V and J ends lost 0 bases and 5 bases respectively, with 11 bases between them. This CDR3 is built from 14 residues. The CDR3 bases are TGTGCCAGCAGCTTAGCTTGGACAGCAAACGAGCAGTACTTC. This codes for CASSLAWTANEQYF.

CDR3 coding DNA: TGCGCCAGCAGCTCGCCCGGGACAGCGGCAGGAAACACCATATATTTT. It yields the protein CASSSPGTAAGNTIYF. The V call is TRBV5-1, the J call TRBJ1-3, with 7 nucleotides matching TRBD1. V trimming: 3 bases; J trimming: 4 bases; junction bases outside the gene matches: 10. Germline CDR1 is SGHRS and CDR2 is YFSETQ. The CDR3 loop spans 16 amino acids.

This clonotype was recorded many times. The gene calls are TRBV5-1 and TRBJ2-2; 7 bases are a match to TRBD2. Germline V gives CDR1 SGHRS, CDR2 YFSETQ. The CDR3 length is 16 residues. V was clipped by 0 bases and J by 1 base; unmatched bases: 3. The CDR3 sequence: CASSLEPSGNTGELFF. DNA of the CDR3: TGCGCCAGCAGCTTGGAACCTAGCGGGAACACCGGGGAGCTGTTTTTT.

This clonotype occurred many times. The chain has TRBV7-8 and TRBJ1-1; possibly TRBD1 for D (5 bases). The V end was cut by 5 bases, the J end by 8 bases, with 12 bases between. This CDR3 has 12 residues. Germline V gives CDR1 SGHVS, CDR2 FQNEAQ. The CDR3 sequence is CASSLARDEAFF. The CDR3 DNA sequence: TGTGCCAGCAGCCTCGCGCGGGACGAAGCTTTCTTT.

This clonotype came up many times. The chain joins TRBV15 to TRBJ2-1, with 9 nucleotides matching TRBD2. The CDR3 is 14 amino acids. Germline assignment: CDR1 LNHNV and CDR2 YYDKDF (reference sequence). J gave up 7 bases and V 2 bases, and 3 bases lay outside the gene matches. The CDR3 here is CATSRRLAGNEQFF. The CDR3 nucleotides are TGTGCCACCAGCAGACGGCTAGCGGGAAATGAGCAGTTCTTC.

The sample holds many counts of this clonotype. V is TRBV20-1 and J is TRBJ2-1; 7 bases fit TRBD2. CDR1 and CDR2 (germline): DFQATT, SNEGSKA (reference sequence). The CDR3 covers 13 residues. With 3 bases clipped from V and 13 bases from J, the junction kept 12 bases outside the gene matches. CDR3 protein: CSASGGRAQGQFF. CDR3 nucleotide sequence: TGCAGTGCTAGTGGTGGGAGGGCCCAAGGCCAGTTCTTC.

This clonotype was observed at least ten times. The genes are TRBV11-1 and TRBJ2-5, with 11 nucleotides matching TRBD2. CDR1 SGHAT and CDR2 FQDESV come from the germline V gene (reference sequence). After removal of 2 bases from V and 1 base from J, the junction contained 15 bases not matched to a gene. The CDR3 consists of 20 residues. CDR3 region: CASSLSDVPGLADLQETQYF. As DNA, the CDR3 is TGTGCCAGCAGCTTATCCGACGTCCCGGGACTAGCGGATCTCCAAGAGACCCAGTACTTC.

This clonotype has a count of ten or more. The rearrangement uses TRBV20-1 and TRBJ1-6; 10 positions agree with TRBD1. In germline, CDR1 is DFQATT, CDR2 SNEGSKA (reference sequence). The CDR3 contains 12 residues. V shed 6 bases, J shed 13 bases, and the junction held 6 bases outside the gene matches. In DNA, the CDR3 is TGCAGTGCCGGGACAGGGGTCTCGCCCCTCCACTTT. Residues: CSAGTGVSPLHF.

This clonotype was counted ten times or more. The chain carries TRBV29-1 and TRBJ1-2; 10 bases match TRBD1. Unmatched junction bases numbered 4, after V lost 4 bases and J lost 5 bases. The CDR3 is 13 residues long. Per germline, CDR1 SQVTM and CDR2 ANQGSEA. The CDR3 sequence: CSVVGTGEYGYTF. CDR3 nucleotides: TGCAGCGTTGTAGGGACAGGGGAATATGGCTACACCTTC.

This clonotype was seen more than once but under ten times. This chain links TRBV15 with TRBJ2-6; D unclear. The CDR3 has 16 amino acids. Per the germline V gene, CDR1 is LNHNV and CDR2 is YYDKDF (reference sequence). V lost 1 base, J lost 0 bases, and 7 bases lay in between. CDR3 region: CATSRGASSGANVLTF. CDR3 sequence (DNA): TGTGCCACCAGCAGAGGGGCGAGCTCTGGGGCCAACGTCCTGACTTTC.

Ten or more counts support this clonotype. V gene TRBV5-5 combines with J gene TRBJ2-2; unclear D gene. The CDR3 has 14 amino acids. Germline V gene sequence: CDR1 SGHKS, CDR2 YYEKEE (reference sequence). The V end was cut by 2 bases, the J end by 2 bases, with 7 bases between. For the CDR3, the DNA is TGTGCCAGCAGCTTAATTATAAACACCGGGGAGCTGTTTTTT. It encodes CASSLIINTGELFF.

The sample holds many counts of this clonotype. The chain employs TRBV27 and TRBJ2-7; 7 bases match TRBD1. Germline CDR1 MNHEY, CDR2 SMNVEV (reference sequence). This CDR3 has 15 amino acids. Trimming cost V 2 bases and J 6 bases; bases outside gene matches: 10. The CDR3 spells CASSLSLLTGREQYF. CDR3 DNA sequence: TGTGCCAGCAGTTTAAGTCTTTTGACAGGGCGCGAGCAGTACTTC.

There are many counts of this clonotype. The chain couples TRBV9 to TRBJ1-3; D gene ambiguous. V lost 0 bases to trimming and J lost 0 bases, with 10 bases between them. This CDR3 spans 16 amino acids. CDR1 and CDR2 from the germline V gene are SGDLS and YYNGEE. Here the CDR3 reads CASSVEVGFSGNTIYF. The CDR3 DNA is TGTGCCAGCAGCGTAGAGGTGGGGTTCTCTGGAAACACCATATATTTT.

This clonotype turned up a few times. V and J are TRBV7-2 and TRBJ1-2, with D unclear. Germline lookup yields CDR1 SGHTA and CDR2 FQGNSA. Trimming pared 5 bases from V and 6 bases from J, leaving 16 bases between. This CDR3 region has 14 residues. The CDR3 nucleotides are TGTGCCAGCAGCGCCCGTAGGACGGACCATGGCTACACCTTC. Translating gives CASSARRTDHGYTF.